The rows below give T cell receptor beta chains drawn from one sample of a study of T cell changes during pregnancy in multiple sclerosis. The table came from immunoSEQ multiplex PCR; TCRdb's copy has only in-frame clones and leaves some out. Of 39,000 or so clones listed, about 92% are singletons. Sequenced material: CD8+ T cells from peripheral blood mononuclear cells, taken in the first trimester of pregnancy. Receptors originate from a female donor with multiple sclerosis, enrolled in a pregnancy study. CDR3s include the opening cysteine and the closing phenylalanine or tryptophan. Each record gives: CDR3 protein, CDR3 length, J gene, V gene.

CDR3aa: CASSNGGSEAFF
len: 12
j_gene: TRBJ1-1
v_gene: TRBV7-3

CDR3aa: CSVETGTGAGETQYF
len: 15
j_gene: TRBJ2-5
v_gene: TRBV29-1

CDR3aa: CASSSPGGREDTEAFF
len: 16
j_gene: TRBJ1-1
v_gene: TRBV7-6

CDR3aa: CASSTSLQPIYNEQFF
len: 16
j_gene: TRBJ2-1
v_gene: TRBV7-9

CDR3aa: CASSYTSGTENYGYTF
len: 16
j_gene: TRBJ1-2
v_gene: TRBV6-6

CDR3aa: CASSTGQGVESYEQYF
len: 16
j_gene: TRBJ2-7
v_gene: TRBV11-2

CDR3aa: CASSQNPEWIGTGDEAFF
len: 18
j_gene: TRBJ1-1
v_gene: TRBV14

CDR3aa: CASLAGSEQYF
len: 11
j_gene: TRBJ2-7
v_gene: TRBV10-2

CDR3aa: CAWDRDRDYAGYTF
len: 14
j_gene: TRBJ1-2
v_gene: TRBV30

CDR3aa: CASQGVQGETQYF
len: 13
j_gene: TRBJ2-5
v_gene: TRBV10-3

CDR3aa: CASSPDGLAGSYEQFF
len: 16
j_gene: TRBJ2-1
v_gene: TRBV9

CDR3aa: CASGRLAGATDTQYF
len: 15
j_gene: TRBJ2-3
v_gene: TRBV7-6

CDR3aa: CASRRAVNTEAFF
len: 13
j_gene: TRBJ1-1
v_gene: TRBV19

CDR3aa: CASSQDVRGGTYEQYF
len: 16
j_gene: TRBJ2-7
v_gene: TRBV4-1

CDR3aa: CSVQKAISSSYEQYF
len: 15
j_gene: TRBJ2-7
v_gene: TRBV29-1

CDR3aa: CASSLKTGWGYEQYF
len: 15
j_gene: TRBJ2-7
v_gene: TRBV27

CDR3aa: CASSLMGDGGVQETQYF
len: 17
j_gene: TRBJ2-5
v_gene: TRBV5-8

CDR3aa: CASSLMSGPTYEQYF
len: 15
j_gene: TRBJ2-7
v_gene: TRBV5-1

CDR3aa: CASSPGTGASYGYTF
len: 15
j_gene: TRBJ1-2
v_gene: TRBV27

CDR3aa: CASSVQQDNEQFF
len: 13
j_gene: TRBJ2-1
v_gene: TRBV10-1

CDR3aa: CAWSVETDLSGANVLTF
len: 17
j_gene: TRBJ2-6
v_gene: TRBV30

CDR3aa: CASGVTGDTEAFF
len: 13
j_gene: TRBJ1-1
v_gene: TRBV25-1

CDR3aa: CASRLGNEQFF
len: 11
j_gene: TRBJ2-1
v_gene: TRBV7-6

CDR3aa: CASSVTGNTGELFF
len: 14
j_gene: TRBJ2-2
v_gene: TRBV9

CDR3aa: CASSPAQGGTYEQYF
len: 15
j_gene: TRBJ2-7
v_gene: TRBV18

CDR3aa: CASSEYGLQETQYF
len: 14
j_gene: TRBJ2-5
v_gene: TRBV5-1

CDR3aa: CASSESTRVTEAFF
len: 14
j_gene: TRBJ1-1
v_gene: TRBV10-1

CDR3aa: CATSQGANEKLFF
len: 13
j_gene: TRBJ1-4
v_gene: TRBV6-5

CDR3aa: CATSIGQGFRADTGELFF
len: 18
j_gene: TRBJ2-2
v_gene: TRBV15

CDR3aa: CASSLTPGGNNEQFF
len: 15
j_gene: TRBJ2-1
v_gene: TRBV28

CDR3aa: CSVEDWDRLSTDTQYF
len: 16
j_gene: TRBJ2-3
v_gene: TRBV29-1

CDR3aa: CASSYATGGSNEKLFF
len: 16
j_gene: TRBJ1-4
v_gene: TRBV6-5

CDR3aa: CASSNRDSLPETQYF
len: 15
j_gene: TRBJ2-5
v_gene: TRBV5-6

CDR3aa: CASSLGGPNQPQHF
len: 14
j_gene: TRBJ1-5
v_gene: TRBV11-2

CDR3aa: CASSLDREGNTEAFF
len: 15
j_gene: TRBJ1-1
v_gene: TRBV5-6

CDR3aa: CASSPGQWNTEAFF
len: 14
j_gene: TRBJ1-1
v_gene: TRBV18

CDR3aa: CASSTGLNEKLFF
len: 13
j_gene: TRBJ1-4
v_gene: TRBV19

CDR3aa: CASSFNGPGSLKANYGYTF
len: 19
j_gene: TRBJ1-2
v_gene: TRBV27

CDR3aa: CASSLGTSSYEQYF
len: 14
j_gene: TRBJ2-7
v_gene: TRBV7-2

CDR3aa: CSVERGMNTEAFF
len: 13
j_gene: TRBJ1-1
v_gene: TRBV29-1

CDR3aa: CASRALRLDRISSYNEQFF
len: 19
j_gene: TRBJ2-1
v_gene: TRBV13

CDR3aa: CASSITSPGELFF
len: 13
j_gene: TRBJ2-2
v_gene: TRBV19

CDR3aa: CASSGGGQGAYEQYF
len: 15
j_gene: TRBJ2-7
v_gene: TRBV7-2

CDR3aa: CASSSSQKQYF
len: 11
j_gene: TRBJ2-7
v_gene: TRBV6-5

CDR3aa: CASSYGTGPGDRYF
len: 14
j_gene: TRBJ2-7
v_gene: TRBV13

CDR3aa: CASRETGQATNEKLFF
len: 16
j_gene: TRBJ1-4
v_gene: TRBV5-6

CDR3aa: CASSPRGLAGDTQYF
len: 15
j_gene: TRBJ2-3
v_gene: TRBV9

CDR3aa: CASSDLSGRGASPVYGYTF
len: 19
j_gene: TRBJ1-2
v_gene: TRBV7-2

CDR3aa: CASSSSSGANVLTF
len: 14
j_gene: TRBJ2-6
v_gene: TRBV2

CDR3aa: CAWSEVGGYYEQYF
len: 14
j_gene: TRBJ2-7
v_gene: TRBV30

CDR3aa: CASSQETGRYIQYF
len: 14
j_gene: TRBJ2-4
v_gene: TRBV4-3

CDR3aa: CASSSHDRVDGYTF
len: 14
j_gene: TRBJ1-2
v_gene: TRBV27

CDR3aa: CAWSLTRRNEKLFF
len: 14
j_gene: TRBJ1-4
v_gene: TRBV30

CDR3aa: CASSLGAFENIQYF
len: 14
j_gene: TRBJ2-4
v_gene: TRBV7-2

CDR3aa: CASSVGRGSSYNEQFF
len: 16
j_gene: TRBJ2-1
v_gene: TRBV9